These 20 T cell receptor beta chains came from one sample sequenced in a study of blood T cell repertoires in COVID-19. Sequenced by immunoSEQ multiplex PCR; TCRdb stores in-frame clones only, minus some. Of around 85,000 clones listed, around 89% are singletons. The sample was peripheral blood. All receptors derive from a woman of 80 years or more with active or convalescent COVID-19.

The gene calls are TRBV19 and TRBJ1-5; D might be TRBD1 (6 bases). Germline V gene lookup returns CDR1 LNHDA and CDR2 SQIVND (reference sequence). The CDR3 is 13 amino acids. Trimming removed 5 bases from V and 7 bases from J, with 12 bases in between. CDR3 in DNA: TGTGCCAGTAGTCTACAGGGCGAACAGCCCCAGCATTTT. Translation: CASSLQGEQPQHF.

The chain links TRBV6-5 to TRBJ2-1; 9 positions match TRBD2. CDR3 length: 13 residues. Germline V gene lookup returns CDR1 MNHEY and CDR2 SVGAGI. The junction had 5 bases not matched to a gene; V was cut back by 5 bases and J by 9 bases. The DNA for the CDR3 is TGTGCCAGCAGTATAGCGGGAGCGAGTGAGCAGTTCTTC. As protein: CASSIAGASEQFF.

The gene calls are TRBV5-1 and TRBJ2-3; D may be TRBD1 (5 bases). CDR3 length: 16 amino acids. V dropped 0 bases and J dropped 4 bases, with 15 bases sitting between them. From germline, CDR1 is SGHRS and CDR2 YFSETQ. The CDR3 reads CASSLGGKGNSDTQYF. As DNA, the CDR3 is TGCGCCAGCAGCTTGGGAGGAAAGGGGAACTCAGATACGCAGTATTTT. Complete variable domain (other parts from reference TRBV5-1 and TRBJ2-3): KAGVTQTPRYLIKTRGQQVTLSCSPISGHRSVSWYQQTPGQGLQFLFEYFSETQRNKGNFPGRFSGRQFSNSRSEMNVSTLELGDSALYLCASSLGGKGNSDTQYFGPGTRLTVL.

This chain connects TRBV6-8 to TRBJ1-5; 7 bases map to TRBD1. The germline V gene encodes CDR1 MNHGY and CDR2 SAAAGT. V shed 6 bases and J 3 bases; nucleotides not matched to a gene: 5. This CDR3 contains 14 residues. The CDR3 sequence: CASSPTGHNQPQHF. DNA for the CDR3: TGTGCCAGCAGCCCGACAGGGCACAATCAGCCCCAGCATTTT.

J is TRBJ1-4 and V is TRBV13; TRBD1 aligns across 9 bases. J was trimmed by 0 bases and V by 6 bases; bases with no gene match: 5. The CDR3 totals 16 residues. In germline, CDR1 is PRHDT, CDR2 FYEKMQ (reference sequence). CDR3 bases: TGTGCCAGCAGACCCCGACAGGGGGCAACTAATGAAAAACTGTTTTTT. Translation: CASRPRQGATNEKLFF.

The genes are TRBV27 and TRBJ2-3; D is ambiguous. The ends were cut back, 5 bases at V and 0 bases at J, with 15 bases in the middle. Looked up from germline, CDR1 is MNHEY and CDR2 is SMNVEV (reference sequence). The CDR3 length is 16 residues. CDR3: CASSTNRLASTDTQYF. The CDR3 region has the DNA TGTGCCAGCAGTACCAACCGGTTAGCTAGCACAGATACGCAGTATTTT.

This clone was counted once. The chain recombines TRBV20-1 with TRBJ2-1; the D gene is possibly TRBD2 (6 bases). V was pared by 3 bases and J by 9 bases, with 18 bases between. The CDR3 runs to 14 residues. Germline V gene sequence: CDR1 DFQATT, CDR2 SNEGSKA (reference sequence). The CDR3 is CSASDGSVISEQFF. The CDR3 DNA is TGCAGTGCTAGTGACGGGAGCGTTATAAGTGAGCAGTTCTTC.

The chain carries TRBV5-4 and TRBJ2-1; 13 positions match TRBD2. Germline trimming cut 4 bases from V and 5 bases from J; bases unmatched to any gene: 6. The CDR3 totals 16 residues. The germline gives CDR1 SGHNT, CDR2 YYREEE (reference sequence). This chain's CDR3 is CASSPGLAGPDNEQFF. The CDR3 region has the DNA TGTGCCAGCAGCCCGGGACTAGCGGGGCCCGACAATGAGCAGTTCTTC.

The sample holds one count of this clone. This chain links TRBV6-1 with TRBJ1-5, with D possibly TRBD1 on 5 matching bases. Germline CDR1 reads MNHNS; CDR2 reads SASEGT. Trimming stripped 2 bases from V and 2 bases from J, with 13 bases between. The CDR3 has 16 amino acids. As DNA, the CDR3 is TGTGCCAGCAGTGAACCCGGGGGTTCGGGCAATCAGCCCCAGCATTTT. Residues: CASSEPGGSGNQPQHF.

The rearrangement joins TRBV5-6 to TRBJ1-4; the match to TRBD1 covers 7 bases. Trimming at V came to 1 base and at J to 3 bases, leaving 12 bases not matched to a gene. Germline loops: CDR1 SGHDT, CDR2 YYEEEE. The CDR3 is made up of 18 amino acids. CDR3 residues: CASSLYEQGGYANEKLFF. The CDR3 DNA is TGTGCCAGCAGCTTGTACGAGCAGGGGGGCTATGCTAATGAAAAACTGTTTTTT. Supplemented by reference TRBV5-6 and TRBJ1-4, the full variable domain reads DAGVTQSPTHLIKTRGQQVTLRCSPKSGHDTVSWYQQALGQGPQFIFQYYEEEERQRGNFPDRFSGHQFPNYSSELNVNALLLGDSALYLCASSLYEQGGYANEKLFFGSGTQLSVL.

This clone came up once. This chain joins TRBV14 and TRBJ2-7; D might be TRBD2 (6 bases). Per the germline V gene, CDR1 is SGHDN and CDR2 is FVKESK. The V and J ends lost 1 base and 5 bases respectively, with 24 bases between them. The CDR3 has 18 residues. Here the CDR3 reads CASSQGDWGRSLRNEQYF. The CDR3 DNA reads TGTGCCAGCAGCCAAGGGGACTGGGGGAGGTCCCTCAGGAACGAGCAGTACTTC.

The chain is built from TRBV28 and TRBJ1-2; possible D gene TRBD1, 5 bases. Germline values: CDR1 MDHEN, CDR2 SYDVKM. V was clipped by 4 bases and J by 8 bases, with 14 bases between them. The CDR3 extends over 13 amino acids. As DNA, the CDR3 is TGTGCCAGCAGTTCAGGGAGGGTAGAAGGCTACACCTTC. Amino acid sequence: CASSSGRVEGYTF.

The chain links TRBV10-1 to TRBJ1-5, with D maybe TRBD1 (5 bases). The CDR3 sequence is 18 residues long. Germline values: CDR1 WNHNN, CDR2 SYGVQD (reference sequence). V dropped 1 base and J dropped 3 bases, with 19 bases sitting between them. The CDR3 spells CASSEYSREVENNQPQHF. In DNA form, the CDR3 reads TGCGCCAGCAGTGAGTACTCCAGGGAGGTCGAAAACAATCAGCCCCAGCATTTT.

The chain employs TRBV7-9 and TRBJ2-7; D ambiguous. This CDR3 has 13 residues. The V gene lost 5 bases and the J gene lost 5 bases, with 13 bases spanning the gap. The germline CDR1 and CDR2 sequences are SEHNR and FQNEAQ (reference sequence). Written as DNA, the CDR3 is TGTGCCAGCAGCCGTGAGGTCTTCCACGAGCAGTACTTC. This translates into CASSREVFHEQYF.

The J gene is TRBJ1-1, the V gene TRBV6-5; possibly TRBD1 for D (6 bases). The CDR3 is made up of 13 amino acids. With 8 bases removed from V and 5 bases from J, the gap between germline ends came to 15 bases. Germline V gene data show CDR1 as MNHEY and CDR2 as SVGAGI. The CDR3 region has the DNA TGTGCCAGCGGCCTACAGGGTTGGACTGAAGCTTTCTTT. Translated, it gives CASGLQGWTEAFF.

The CDR3 sequence is CASSSAQGQGLGYTF. The CDR3 DNA follows: TGTGCCAGCAGTTCAGCGCAGGGACAGGGACTAGGCTACACCTTC. The rearrangement joins TRBV28 to TRBJ1-2, with 9 bases aligning to TRBD1. The CDR3 sequence is 15 residues long. CDR1 is MDHEN and CDR2 is SYDVKM in the germline V gene. After removal of 4 bases from V and 8 bases from J, the junction contained 11 bases not matched to a gene.

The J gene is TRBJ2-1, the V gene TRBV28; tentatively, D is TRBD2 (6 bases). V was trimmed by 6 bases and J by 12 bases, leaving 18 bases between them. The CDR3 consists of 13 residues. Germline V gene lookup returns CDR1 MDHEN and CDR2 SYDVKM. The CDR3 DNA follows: TGTGCCAGCAGGCCCTCCGTCGGGGGAGGGCAGTTCTTC. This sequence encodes CASRPSVGGGQFF.

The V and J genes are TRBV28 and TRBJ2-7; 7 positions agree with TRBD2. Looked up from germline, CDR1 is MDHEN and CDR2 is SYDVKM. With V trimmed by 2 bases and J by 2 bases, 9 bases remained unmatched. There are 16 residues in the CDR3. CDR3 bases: TGTGCCAGCAGTTTAGGCGCGAGCGGGAATACCTACGAGCAGTACTTC. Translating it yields CASSLGASGNTYEQYF.

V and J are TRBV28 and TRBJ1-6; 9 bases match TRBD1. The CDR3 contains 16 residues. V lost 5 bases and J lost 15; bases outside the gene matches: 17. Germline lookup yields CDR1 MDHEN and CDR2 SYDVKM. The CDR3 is CASSVLRGQGSVNLHF. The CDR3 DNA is TGTGCCAGCAGTGTCTTAAGGGGACAGGGATCGGTAAACCTCCACTTT.

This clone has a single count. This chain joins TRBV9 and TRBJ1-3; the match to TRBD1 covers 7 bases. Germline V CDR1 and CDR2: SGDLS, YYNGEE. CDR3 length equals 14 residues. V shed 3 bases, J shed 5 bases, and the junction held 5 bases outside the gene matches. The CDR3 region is CASSDGTDRNTIYF. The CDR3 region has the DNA TGTGCCAGCAGCGACGGGACAGACAGAAACACCATATATTTT.